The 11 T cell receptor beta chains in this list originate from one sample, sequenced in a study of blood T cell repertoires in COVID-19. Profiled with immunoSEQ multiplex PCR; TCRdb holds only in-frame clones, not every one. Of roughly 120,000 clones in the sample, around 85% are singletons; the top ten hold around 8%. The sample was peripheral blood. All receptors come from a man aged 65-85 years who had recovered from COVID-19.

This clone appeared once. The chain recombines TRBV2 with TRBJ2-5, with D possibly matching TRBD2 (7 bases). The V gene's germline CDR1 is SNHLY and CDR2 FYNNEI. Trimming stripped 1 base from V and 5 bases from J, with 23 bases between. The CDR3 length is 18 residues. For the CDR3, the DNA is TGTGCCAGCAGTGAAGAGGGGGGTCGGCGGGAGTTCAGGGAGACCCAGTACTTC. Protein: CASSEEGGRREFRETQYF.

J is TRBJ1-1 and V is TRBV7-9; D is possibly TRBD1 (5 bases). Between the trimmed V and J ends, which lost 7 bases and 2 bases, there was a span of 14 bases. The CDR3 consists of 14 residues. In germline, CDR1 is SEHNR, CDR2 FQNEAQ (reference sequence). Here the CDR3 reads CASTTRGGNTEAFF. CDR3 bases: TGTGCCAGCACCACTCGGGGGGGAAACACTGAAGCTTTCTTT.

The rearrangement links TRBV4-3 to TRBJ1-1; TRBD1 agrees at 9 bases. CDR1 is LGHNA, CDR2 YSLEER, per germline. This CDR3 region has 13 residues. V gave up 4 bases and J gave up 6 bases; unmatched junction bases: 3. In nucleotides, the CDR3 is TGCGCCAGCAGCCCGGGACAGGGTGCTGAAGCTTTCTTT. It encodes CASSPGQGAEAFF.

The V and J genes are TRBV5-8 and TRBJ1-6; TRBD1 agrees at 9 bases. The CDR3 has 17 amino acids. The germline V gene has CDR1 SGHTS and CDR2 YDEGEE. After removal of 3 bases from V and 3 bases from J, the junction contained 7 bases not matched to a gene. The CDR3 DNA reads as TGTGCCAGCAGCTCAATACAGGGGGCCAGCTATAATTCACCCCTCCACTTT. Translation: CASSSIQGASYNSPLHF.

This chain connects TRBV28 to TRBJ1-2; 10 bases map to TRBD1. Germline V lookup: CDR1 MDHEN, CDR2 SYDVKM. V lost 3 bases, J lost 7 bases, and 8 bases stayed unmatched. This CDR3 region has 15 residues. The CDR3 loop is CASSFETGGAGGYTF. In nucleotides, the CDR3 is TGTGCCAGCAGTTTTGAGACAGGGGGCGCAGGTGGCTACACCTTC.

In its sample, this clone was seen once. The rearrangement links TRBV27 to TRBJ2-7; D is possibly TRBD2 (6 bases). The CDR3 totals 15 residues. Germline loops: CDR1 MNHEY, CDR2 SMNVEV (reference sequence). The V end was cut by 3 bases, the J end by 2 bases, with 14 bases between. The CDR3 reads CASSFRAGRTYEQYF. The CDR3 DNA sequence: TGTGCCAGCAGTTTCAGGGCAGGGAGGACCTACGAGCAGTACTTC.

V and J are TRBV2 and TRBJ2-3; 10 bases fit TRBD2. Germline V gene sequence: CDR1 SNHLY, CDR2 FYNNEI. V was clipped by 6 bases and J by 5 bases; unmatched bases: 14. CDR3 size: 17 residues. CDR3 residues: CASRDSSGRAMGDTQYF. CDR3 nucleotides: TGTGCCAGCAGGGACTCCAGCGGGAGGGCGATGGGAGATACGCAGTATTTT.

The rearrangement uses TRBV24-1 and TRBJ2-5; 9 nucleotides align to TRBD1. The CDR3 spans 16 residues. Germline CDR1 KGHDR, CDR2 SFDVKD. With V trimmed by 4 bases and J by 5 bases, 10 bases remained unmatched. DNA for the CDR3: TGTGCCACCAGTGACCCGGGGACAGGGACGGGGGAGACCCAGTACTTC. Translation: CATSDPGTGTGETQYF.

This CDR3 reads CASSRQGVNQPQHF. DNA for the CDR3: TGCGCCAGCAGCCGACAGGGGGTCAATCAGCCCCAGCATTTT. V gene TRBV5-1 combines with J gene TRBJ1-5, with TRBD1 matching over 9 bases. Germline values: CDR1 SGHRS, CDR2 YFSETQ. The CDR3 length is 14 residues. V was clipped by 4 bases and J by 3 bases; unmatched bases: 2.

CDR3 nucleotide sequence: TGTGCCAGCAGCCAACAGGGGGGGAGCACAGATACGCAGTATTTT. It yields the protein CASSQQGGSTDTQYF. The genes are TRBV7-9 and TRBJ2-3; a weak D match, TRBD1 (8 bases). This CDR3 contains 15 residues. Per the germline V gene, CDR1 is SEHNR and CDR2 is FQNEAQ (reference sequence). The V gene lost 5 bases and the J gene lost 0 bases, with 12 bases spanning the gap.

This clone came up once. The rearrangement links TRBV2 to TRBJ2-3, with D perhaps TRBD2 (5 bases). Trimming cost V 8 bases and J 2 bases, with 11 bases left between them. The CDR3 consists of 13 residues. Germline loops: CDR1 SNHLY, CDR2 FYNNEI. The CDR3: CASCRGITDTQYF. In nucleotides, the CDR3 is TGTGCCAGCTGCCGGGGTATCACAGATACGCAGTATTTT.